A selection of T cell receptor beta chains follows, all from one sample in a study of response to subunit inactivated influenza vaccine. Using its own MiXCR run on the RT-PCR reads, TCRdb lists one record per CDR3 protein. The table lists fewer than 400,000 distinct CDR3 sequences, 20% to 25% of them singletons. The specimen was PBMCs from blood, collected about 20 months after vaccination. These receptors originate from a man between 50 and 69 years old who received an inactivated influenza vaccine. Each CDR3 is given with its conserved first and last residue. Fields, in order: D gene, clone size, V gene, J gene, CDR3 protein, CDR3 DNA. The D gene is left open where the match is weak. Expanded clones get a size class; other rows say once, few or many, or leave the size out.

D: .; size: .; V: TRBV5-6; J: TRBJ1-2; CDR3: CASSWGTGVHGYTF; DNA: TGTGCCAGCAGCTGGGGGACGGGTGTGCATGGCTACACCTTC
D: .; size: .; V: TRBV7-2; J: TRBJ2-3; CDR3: CASSITGKDTQYF; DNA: TGTGCCAGCAGCATTACAGGGAAAGATACGCAGTATTTT
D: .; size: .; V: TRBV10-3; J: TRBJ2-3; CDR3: CAISGGGNTDTQYF; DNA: TGTGCCATCAGTGGTGGGGGTAACACAGATACGCAGTATTTT
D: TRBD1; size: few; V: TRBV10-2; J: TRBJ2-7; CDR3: CAAGQVPSYEQYF; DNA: TGCGCCGCAGGACAGGTGCCTTCCTACGAGCAGTACTTC
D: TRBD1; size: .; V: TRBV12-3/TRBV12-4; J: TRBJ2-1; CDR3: CASSLDRGLRNEQFF; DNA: TGTGCCAGCAGTTTAGACAGGGGGCTTAGGAATGAGCAGTTCTTC
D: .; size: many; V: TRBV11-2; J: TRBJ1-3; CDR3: CASSFGPSSGNTIYF; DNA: TGTGCCAGCAGCTTTGGACCGTCCTCTGGAAACACCATATATTTT
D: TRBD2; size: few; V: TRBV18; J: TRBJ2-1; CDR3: CASSQTSGIYNEQFF; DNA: TGTGCCAGCTCGCAGACTAGCGGGATCTACAATGAGCAGTTCTTC
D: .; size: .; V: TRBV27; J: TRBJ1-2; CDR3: CASSFTETGAPYGYTF; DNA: TGTGCCAGCAGTTTTACGGAGACAGGAGCACCCTATGGCTACACCTTC
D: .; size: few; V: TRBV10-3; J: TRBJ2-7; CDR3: CAISEGSRLEQYF; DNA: TGTGCCATCAGTGAGGGTTCTCGTCTCGAGCAGTACTTC
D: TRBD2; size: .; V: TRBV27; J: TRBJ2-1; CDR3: CASRDTLAGGSYNEQFF; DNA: TGTGCCAGCAGGGACACCCTAGCGGGGGGTTCCTACAATGAGCAGTTCTTC
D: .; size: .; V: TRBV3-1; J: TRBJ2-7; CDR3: CASSQDGDRYYEQYF; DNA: TGTGCCAGCAGCCAAGATGGAGACAGGTATTACGAGCAGTACTTC
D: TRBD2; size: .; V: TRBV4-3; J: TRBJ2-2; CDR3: CASSQVLLAANTGELFF; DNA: TGCGCCAGCAGCCAAGTACTCCTAGCGGCGAACACCGGGGAGCTGTTTTTT
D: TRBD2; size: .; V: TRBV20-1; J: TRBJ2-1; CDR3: CSVAGGNEQFF; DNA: TGCAGTGTAGCGGGGGGGAATGAGCAGTTCTTC
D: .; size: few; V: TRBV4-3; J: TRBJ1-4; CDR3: CASSQDVQGEKLFF; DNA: TGCGCCAGCAGCCAAGATGTCCAAGGCGAAAAACTGTTTTTT
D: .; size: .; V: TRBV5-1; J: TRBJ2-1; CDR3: CASSLPGNEQFF; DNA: TGCGCCAGCAGCTTGCCTGGTAATGAGCAGTTCTTC
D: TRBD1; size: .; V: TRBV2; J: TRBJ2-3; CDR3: CASRQGHTDTQYF; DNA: TGTGCCAGTCGACAGGGCCACACAGATACGCAGTATTTT
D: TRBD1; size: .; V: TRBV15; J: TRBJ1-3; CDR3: CATSRQQGVPGNTIYF; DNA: TGTGCCACCAGCAGACAACAGGGGGTCCCTGGAAACACCATATATTTT
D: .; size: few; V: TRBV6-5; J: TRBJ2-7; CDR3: CASSYFADSYEQYF; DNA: TGTGCCAGCAGTTACTTCGCGGACTCCTACGAGCAGTACTTC
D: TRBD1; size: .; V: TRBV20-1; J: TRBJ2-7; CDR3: CSAKTGTGTYEQYF; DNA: TGCAGTGCTAAAACCGGGACAGGAACCTACGAGCAGTACTTC
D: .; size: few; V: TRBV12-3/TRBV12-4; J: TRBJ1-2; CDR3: CASSFVREDGYTF; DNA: TGTGCCAGCAGTTTTGTCCGGGAGGATGGCTACACCTTC
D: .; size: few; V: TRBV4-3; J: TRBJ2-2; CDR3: CASSQDPLGSVTGELFF; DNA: TGCGCCAGCAGCCAAGATCCCCTCGGCAGCGTGACCGGGGAGCTGTTTTTT
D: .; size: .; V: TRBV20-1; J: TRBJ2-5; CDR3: CSDTLQGIQETQYF; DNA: TGCAGTGACACTTTGCAGGGAATCCAAGAGACCCAGTACTTC
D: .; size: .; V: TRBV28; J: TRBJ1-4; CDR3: CASSKGVTSEKLFF; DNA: TGTGCCAGCAGTAAGGGGGTGACGAGCGAAAAACTGTTTTTT
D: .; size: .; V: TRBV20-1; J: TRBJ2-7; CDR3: CSARQGPTYEQYF; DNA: TGCAGTGCTAGACAGGGCCCCACCTACGAGCAGTACTTC
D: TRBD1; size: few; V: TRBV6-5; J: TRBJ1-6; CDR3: CASSYSKTGSLPLHF; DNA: TGTGCCAGCAGTTACTCGAAGACAGGGTCCCTTCCCCTCCACTTT
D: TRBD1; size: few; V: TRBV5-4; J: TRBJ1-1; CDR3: CASSLSPETGEAFF; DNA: TGTGCCAGCAGCTTGTCTCCGGAGACAGGGGAAGCTTTCTTT
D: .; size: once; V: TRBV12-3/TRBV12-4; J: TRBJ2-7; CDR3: CASSYGRGASGEQYF; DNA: TGTGCCAGCAGTTATGGCAGGGGGGCGTCTGGCGAGCAGTACTTC
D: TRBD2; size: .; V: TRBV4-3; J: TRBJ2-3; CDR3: CASSLPLREGRVCTDTQYF; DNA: TGCGCCAGCAGCCTCCCTCTGCGGGAGGGCCGGGTTTGCACAGATACGCAGTATTTT
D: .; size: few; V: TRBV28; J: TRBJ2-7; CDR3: CASGLFPSYEQYF; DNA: TGTGCCAGCGGTCTATTCCCCTCCTACGAGCAGTACTTC
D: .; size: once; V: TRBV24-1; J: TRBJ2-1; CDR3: CATSDLYRDNEQFF; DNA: TGTGCCACCAGTGATTTATACAGGGACAATGAGCAGTTCTTC
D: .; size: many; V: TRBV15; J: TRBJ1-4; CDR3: CATSRDNRGNEKLFF; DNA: TGTGCCACCAGCAGAGATAACCGGGGTAATGAAAAACTGTTTTTT
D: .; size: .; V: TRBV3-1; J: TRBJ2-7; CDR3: CASSQGPLDSYEQYF; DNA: TGTGCCAGCAGCCAAGGGCCCCTAGACTCCTACGAGCAGTACTTC
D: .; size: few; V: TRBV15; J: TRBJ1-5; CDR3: CATSRDLSLSSNQPQHF; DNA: TGTGCCACCAGCAGAGATTTGAGTCTGTCTAGCAATCAGCCCCAGCATTTT
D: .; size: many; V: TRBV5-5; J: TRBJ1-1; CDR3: CASSFGMANTEAFF; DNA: TGTGCCAGCAGCTTCGGCATGGCGAACACTGAAGCTTTCTTT
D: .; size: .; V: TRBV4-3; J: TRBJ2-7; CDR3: CASSQDVFGETYEQYF; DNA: TGCGCCAGCAGCCAAGATGTTTTCGGGGAAACCTACGAGCAGTACTTC
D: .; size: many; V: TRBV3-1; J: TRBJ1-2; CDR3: CASSQEGNYGYTF; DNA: TGTGCCAGCAGCCAAGAGGGGAACTATGGCTACACCTTC
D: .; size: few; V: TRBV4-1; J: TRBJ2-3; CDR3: CASSHSSSDTQYF; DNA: TGCGCCAGCAGCCATAGTAGTTCCGATACGCAGTATTTT
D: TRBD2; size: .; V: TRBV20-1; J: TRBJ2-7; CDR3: CSARDGSAGVDEQYF; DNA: TGCAGTGCTAGAGATGGGTCAGCGGGAGTCGACGAGCAGTACTTC
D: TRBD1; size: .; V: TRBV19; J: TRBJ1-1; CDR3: CASSTGTGRSMNTEAFF; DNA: TGTGCCAGTAGTACAGGGACAGGGAGATCCATGAACACTGAAGCTTTCTTT
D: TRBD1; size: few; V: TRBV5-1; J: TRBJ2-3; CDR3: CASSRTGTGLADTQYF; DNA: TGCGCCAGCAGCCGAACCGGGACAGGTCTCGCAGATACGCAGTATTTT
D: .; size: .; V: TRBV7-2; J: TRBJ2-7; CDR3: CASLEPGTSYEQYF; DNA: TGTGCCAGCCTCGAACCCGGGACGAGCTACGAGCAGTACTTC
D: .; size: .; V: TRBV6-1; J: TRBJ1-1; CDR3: CASSQLRVSLKGTEAFF; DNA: TGTGCCAGCAGTCAGCTCAGGGTATCCCTCAAAGGCACTGAAGCTTTCTTT
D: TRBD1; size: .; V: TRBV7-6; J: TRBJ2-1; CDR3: CASSLLGTGAYNEQFF; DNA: TGTGCCAGCAGCTTACTCGGGACAGGGGCATACAATGAGCAGTTCTTC
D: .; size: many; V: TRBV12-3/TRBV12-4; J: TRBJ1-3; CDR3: CASSFLGISSGNTIYF; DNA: TGTGCCAGCAGTTTTTTAGGGATCAGCTCTGGAAACACCATATATTTT
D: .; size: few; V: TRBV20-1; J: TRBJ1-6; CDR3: CSVGTLSSYNSPLHF; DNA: TGCAGTGTTGGGACATTGAGCTCCTATAATTCACCCCTCCACTTT
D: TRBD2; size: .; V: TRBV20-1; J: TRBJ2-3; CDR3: CSARDGRGYTQYF; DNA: TGCAGTGCTAGAGATGGGCGGGGGTATACGCAGTATTTT
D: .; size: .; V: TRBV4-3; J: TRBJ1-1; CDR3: CASSQDSRGSGTEAFF; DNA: TGCGCCAGCAGCCAAGATTCGCGAGGATCGGGCACTGAAGCTTTCTTT
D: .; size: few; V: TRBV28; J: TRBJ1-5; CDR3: CASQPPPRTSSNQPQHF; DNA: TGTGCCAGCCAACCTCCCCCGCGGACAAGTAGCAATCAGCCCCAGCATTTT
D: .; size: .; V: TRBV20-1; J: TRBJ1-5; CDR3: CSAKVADQPQHF; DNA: TGCAGTGCTAAGGTGGCGGATCAGCCCCAGCATTTT
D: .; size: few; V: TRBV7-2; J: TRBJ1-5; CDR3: CASSYTAGGQPQHF; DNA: TGTGCCAGCAGCTACACAGCAGGAGGTCAGCCCCAGCATTTT
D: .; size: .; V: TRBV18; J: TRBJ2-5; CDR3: CASSPSLLGAGRETQYF; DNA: TGTGCCAGCTCACCATCGCTACTCGGGGCAGGGAGAGAGACCCAGTACTTC
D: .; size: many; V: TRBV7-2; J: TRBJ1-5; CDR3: CASSSGPVQPQHF; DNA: TGTGCCAGCAGTTCCGGCCCCGTACAACCCCAGCATTTT
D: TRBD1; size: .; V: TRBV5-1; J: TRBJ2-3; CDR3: CASSLGDRPGDTQYF; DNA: TGCGCCAGCAGCTTGGGGGACAGGCCCGGAGATACGCAGTATTTT
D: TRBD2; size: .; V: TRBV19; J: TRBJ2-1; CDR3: CASSMVKGLYNEQFF; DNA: TGTGCCAGTAGTATGGTGAAGGGACTATACAATGAGCAGTTCTTC